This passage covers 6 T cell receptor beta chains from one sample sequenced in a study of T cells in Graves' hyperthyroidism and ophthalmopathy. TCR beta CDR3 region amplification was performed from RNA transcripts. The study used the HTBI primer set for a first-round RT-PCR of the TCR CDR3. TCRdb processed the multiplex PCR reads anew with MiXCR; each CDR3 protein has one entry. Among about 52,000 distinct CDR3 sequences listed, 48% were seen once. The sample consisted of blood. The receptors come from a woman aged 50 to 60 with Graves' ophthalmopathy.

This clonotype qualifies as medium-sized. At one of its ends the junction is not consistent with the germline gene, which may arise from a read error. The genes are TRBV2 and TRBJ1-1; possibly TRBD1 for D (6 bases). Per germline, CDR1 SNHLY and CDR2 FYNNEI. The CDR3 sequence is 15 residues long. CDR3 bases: TGTGCCAGCGGTGAAGGGGGGGGGGCGCGTACTGAAGCTTTCTTT. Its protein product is CASGEGGGARTEAFF. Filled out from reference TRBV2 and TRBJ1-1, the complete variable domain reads EPEVTQTPSHQVTQMGQEVILRCVPISNHLYFYWYRQILGQKVEFLVSFYNNEISEKSEIFDDQFSVERPDGSNFTLKIRSTKLEDSAMYFCASGEGGGARTEAFFGQGTRLTVV.

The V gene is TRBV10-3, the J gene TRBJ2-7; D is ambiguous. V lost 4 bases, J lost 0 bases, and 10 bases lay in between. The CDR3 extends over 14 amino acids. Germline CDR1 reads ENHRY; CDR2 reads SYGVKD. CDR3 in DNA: TGTGCCATCAGTGGGGGTCCGAGCTCCTACGAGCAGTACTTC. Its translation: CAISGGPSSYEQYF.

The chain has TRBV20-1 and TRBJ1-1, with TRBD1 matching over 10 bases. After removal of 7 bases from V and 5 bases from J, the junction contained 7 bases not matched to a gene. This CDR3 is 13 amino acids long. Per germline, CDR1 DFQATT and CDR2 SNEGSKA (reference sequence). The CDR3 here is CSVRGQGGTEAFF. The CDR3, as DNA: TGCAGTGTGAGAGGACAGGGGGGGACTGAAGCTTTCTTT.

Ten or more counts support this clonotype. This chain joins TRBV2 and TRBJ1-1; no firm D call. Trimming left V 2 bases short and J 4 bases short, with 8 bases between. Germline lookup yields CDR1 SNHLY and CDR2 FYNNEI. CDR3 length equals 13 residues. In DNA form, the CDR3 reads TGTGCCAGCAGTGAATGGGTGGGCACTGAAGCTTTCTTT. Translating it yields CASSEWVGTEAFF.

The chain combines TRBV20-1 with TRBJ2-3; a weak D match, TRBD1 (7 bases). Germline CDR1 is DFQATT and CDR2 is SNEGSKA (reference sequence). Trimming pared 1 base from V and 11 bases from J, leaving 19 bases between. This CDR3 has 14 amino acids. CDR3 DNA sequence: TGCAGTGCTAGAGCAGCAGGGGGGTACAATGAGCAGTATTTT. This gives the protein CSARAAGGYNEQYF.

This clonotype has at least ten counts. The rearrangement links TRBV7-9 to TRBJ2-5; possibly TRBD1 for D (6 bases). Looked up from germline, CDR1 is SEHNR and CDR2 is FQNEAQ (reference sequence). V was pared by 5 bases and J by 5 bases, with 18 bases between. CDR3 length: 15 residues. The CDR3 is CASSPQNGTMETQYF. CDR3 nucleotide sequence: TGTGCCAGCAGCCCCCAAAATGGGACAATGGAGACCCAGTACTTC.